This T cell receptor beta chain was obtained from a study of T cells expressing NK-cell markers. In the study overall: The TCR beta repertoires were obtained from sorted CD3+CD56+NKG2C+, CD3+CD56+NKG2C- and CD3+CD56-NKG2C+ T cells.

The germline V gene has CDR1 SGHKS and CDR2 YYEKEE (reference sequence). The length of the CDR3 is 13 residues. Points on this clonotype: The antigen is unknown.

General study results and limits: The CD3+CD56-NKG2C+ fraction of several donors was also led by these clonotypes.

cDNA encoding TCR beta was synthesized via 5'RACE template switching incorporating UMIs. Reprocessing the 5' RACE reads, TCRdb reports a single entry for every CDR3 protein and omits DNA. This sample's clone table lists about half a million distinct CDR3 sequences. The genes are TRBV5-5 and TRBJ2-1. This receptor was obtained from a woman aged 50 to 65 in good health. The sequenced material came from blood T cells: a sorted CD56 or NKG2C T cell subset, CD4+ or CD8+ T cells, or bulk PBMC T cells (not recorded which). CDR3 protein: CASSLGIQPSKFF.